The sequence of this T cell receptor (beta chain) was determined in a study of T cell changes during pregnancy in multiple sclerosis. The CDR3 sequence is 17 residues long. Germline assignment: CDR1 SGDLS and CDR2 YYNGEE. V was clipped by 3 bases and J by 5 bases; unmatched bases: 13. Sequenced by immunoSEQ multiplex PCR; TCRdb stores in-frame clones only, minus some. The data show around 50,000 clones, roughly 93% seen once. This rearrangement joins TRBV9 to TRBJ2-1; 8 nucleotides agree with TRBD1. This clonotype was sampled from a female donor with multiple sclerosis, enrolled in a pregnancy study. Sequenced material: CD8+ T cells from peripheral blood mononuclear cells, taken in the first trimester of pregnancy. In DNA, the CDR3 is TGTGCCAGCAGCGCCCCCCTTGGGACAGGCCACAACAATGAGCAGTTCTTC. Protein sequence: CASSAPLGTGHNNEQFF.